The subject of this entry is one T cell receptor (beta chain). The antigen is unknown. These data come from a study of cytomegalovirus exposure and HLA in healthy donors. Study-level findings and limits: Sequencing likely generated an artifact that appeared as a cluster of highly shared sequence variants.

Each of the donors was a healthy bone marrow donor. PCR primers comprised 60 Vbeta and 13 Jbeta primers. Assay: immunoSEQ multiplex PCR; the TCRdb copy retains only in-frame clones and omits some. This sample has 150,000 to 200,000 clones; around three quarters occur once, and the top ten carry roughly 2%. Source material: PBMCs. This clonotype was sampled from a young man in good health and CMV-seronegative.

The CDR3 bases are TGTGCCAGCAGTTACTCACAGGTACCGCAAAACACTGAAGCTTTCTTT. It encodes CASSYSQVPQNTEAFF. The rearrangement uses TRBV6-6 and TRBJ1-1; a weak D match, TRBD1 (5 bases). The length of the CDR3 is 16 residues. V gave up 0 bases and J gave up 2 bases, with 13 bases separating them. In germline, CDR1 is MNHNY, CDR2 SVGAGI (reference sequence).